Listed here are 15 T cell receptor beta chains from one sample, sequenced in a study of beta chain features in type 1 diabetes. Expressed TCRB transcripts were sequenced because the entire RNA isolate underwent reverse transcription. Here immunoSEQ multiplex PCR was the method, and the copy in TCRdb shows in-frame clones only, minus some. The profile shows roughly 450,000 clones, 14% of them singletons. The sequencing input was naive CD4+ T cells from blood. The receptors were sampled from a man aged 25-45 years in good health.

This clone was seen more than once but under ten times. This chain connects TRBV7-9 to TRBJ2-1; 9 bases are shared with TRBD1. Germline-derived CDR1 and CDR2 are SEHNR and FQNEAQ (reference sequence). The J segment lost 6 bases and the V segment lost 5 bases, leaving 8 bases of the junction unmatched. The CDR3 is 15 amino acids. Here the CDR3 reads CASSLSGQGPNEQFF. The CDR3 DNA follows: TGTGCCAGCAGCCTCTCGGGACAGGGACCCAATGAGCAGTTCTTC.

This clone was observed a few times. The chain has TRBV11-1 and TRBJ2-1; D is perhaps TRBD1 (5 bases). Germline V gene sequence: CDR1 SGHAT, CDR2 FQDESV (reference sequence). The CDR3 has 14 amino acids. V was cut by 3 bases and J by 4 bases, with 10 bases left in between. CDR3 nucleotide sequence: TGTGCCAGCAGCTTTCGACAGATTTACAATGAGCAGTTCTTC. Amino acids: CASSFRQIYNEQFF.

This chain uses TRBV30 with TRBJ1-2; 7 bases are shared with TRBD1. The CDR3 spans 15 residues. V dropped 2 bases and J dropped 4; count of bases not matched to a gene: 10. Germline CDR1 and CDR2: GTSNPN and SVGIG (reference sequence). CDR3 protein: CAWSPNHRDSYGYTF. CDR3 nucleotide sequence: TGTGCCTGGAGTCCTAACCACCGGGACAGCTATGGCTACACCTTC.

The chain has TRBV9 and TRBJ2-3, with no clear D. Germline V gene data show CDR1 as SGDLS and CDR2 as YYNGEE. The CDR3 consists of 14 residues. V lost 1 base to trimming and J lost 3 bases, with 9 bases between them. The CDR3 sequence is CASSVHAKTDTQYF. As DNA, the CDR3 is TGTGCCAGCAGCGTACATGCAAAGACAGATACGCAGTATTTT.

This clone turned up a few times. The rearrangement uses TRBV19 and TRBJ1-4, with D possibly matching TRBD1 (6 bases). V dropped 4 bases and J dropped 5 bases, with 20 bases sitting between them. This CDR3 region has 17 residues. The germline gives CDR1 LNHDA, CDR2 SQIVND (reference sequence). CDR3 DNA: TGTGCCAGTAGTAGGACAGCAATCACTAAGGGAAATGAAAAACTGTTTTTT. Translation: CASSRTAITKGNEKLFF. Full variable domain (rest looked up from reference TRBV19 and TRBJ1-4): DGGITQSPKYLFRKEGQNVTLSCEQNLNHDAMYWYRQDPGQGLRLIYYSQIVNDFQKGDIAEGYSVSREKKESFPLTVTSAQKNPTAFYLCASSRTAITKGNEKLFFGSGTQLSVL.

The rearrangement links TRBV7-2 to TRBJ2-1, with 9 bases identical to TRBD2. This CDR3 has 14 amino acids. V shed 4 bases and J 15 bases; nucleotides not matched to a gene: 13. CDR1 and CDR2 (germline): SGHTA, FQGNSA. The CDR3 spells CASSSASGTTARFF. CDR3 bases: TGTGCCAGCAGCTCCGCTAGCGGGACCACGGCTAGGTTCTTC.

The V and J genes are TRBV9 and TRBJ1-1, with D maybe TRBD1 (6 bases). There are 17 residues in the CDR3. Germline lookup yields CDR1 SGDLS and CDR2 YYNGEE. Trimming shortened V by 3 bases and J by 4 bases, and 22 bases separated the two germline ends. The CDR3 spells CASSEGPRAGVSTEAFF. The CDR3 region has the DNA TGTGCCAGCAGCGAGGGACCCCGGGCAGGGGTGAGCACTGAAGCTTTCTTT.

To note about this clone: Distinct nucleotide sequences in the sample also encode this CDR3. For the CDR3, the DNA is TGTGCCAGCAGCGCTTATACAGATACGCAGTATTTT. Encoded protein: CASSAYTDTQYF. The chain recombines TRBV9 with TRBJ2-3; D is uncertain. Trimming stripped 3 bases from V and 3 bases from J, with 5 bases between. The CDR3 covers 12 residues. Germline V gene data show CDR1 as SGDLS and CDR2 as YYNGEE. Full variable domain (missing parts from reference TRBV9 and TRBJ2-3): DSGVTQTPKHLITATGQRVTLRCSPRSGDLSVYWYQQSLDQGLQFLIQYYNGEERAKGNILERFSAQQFPDLHSELNLSSLELGDSALYFCASSAYTDTQYFGPGTRLTVL.

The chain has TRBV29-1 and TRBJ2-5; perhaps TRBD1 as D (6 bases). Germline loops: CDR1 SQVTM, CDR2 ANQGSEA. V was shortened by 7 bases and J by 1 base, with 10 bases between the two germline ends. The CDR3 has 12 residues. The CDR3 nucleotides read TGCAGCGGGACAGAAACCCAAGAGACCCAGTACTTC. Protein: CSGTETQETQYF.

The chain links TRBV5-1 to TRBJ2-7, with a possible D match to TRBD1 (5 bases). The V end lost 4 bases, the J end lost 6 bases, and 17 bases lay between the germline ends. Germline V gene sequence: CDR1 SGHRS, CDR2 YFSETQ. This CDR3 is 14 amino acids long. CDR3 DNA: TGCGCCAGCAGCCCCAGGGCTGGAGAAACCGAGCAGTACGTC. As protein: CASSPRAGETEQYV.

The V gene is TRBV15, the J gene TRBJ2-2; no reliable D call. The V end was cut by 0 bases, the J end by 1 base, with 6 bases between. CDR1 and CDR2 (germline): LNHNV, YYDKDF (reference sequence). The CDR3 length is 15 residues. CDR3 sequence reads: CATSRDRRNTGELFF. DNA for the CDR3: TGTGCCACCAGCAGAGATCGCAGGAACACCGGGGAGCTGTTTTTT.

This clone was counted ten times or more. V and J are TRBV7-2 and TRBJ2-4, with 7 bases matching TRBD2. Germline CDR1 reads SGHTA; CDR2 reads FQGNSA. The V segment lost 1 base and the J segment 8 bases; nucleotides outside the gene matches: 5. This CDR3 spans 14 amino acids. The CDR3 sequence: CASSLGGRVDIQYF. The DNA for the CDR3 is TGTGCCAGCAGCTTAGGAGGGAGGGTGGACATTCAGTACTTC.

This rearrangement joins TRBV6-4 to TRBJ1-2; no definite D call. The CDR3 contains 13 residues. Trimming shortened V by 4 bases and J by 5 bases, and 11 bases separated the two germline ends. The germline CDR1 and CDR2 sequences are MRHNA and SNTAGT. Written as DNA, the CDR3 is TGTGCCAGCAGTGCTGGCCCACGGTATGGCTACACCTTC. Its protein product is CASSAGPRYGYTF.

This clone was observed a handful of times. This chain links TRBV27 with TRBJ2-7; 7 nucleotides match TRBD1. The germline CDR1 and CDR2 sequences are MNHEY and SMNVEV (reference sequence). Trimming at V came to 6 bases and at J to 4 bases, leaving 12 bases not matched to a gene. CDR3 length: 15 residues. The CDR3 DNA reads TGTGCCAGCAGCCTAAAAGCACAGGGACAGTACGAGCAGTACGTC. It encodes CASSLKAQGQYEQYV.

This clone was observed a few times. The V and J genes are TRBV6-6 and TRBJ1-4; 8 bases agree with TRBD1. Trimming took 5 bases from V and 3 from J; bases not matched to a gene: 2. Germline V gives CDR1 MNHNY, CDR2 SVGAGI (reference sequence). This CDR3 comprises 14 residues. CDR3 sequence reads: CASSPTGANEKLFF. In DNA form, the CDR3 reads TGTGCCAGCAGTCCGACAGGGGCTAATGAAAAACTGTTTTTT.